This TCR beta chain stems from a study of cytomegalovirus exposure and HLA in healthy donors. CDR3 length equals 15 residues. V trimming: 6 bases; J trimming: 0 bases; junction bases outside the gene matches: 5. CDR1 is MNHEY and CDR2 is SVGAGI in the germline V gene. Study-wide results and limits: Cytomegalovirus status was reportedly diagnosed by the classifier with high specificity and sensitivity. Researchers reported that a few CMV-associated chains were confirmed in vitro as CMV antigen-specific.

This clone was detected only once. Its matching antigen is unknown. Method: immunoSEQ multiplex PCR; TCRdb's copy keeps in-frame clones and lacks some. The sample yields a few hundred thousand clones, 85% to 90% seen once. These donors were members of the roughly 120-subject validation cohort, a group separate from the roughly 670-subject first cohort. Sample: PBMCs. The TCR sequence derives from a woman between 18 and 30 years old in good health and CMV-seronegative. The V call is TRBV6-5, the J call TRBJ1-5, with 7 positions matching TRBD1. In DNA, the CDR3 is TGTGCCAGCAGCTCGGGACAGATTAGCAATCAGCCCCAGCATTTT. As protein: CASSSGQISNQPQHF.